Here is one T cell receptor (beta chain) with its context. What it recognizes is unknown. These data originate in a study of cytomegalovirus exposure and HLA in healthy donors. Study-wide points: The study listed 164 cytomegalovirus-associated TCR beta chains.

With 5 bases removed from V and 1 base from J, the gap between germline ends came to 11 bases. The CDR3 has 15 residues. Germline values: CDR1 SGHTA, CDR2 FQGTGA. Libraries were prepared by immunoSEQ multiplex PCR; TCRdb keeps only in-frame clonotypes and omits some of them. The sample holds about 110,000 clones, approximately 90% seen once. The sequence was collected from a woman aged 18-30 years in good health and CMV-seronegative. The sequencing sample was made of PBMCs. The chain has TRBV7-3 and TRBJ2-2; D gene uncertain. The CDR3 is CASSPHLGNTGELFF. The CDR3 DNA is TGTGCCAGCAGCCCGCATCTAGGGAACACCGGGGAGCTGTTTTTT.